One T cell receptor (beta chain) is described in this entry. Its target is not known. This sample stems from a study of cytomegalovirus exposure and HLA in healthy donors. Study outcomes and limitations: Sequencing depth roughly uniform across donors was assumed in presence/absence analyses. A later analysis associated under 20,000 TCR beta sequences with HLA alleles at a 0.05 false discovery rate.

V lost 1 base and J 7 bases, leaving 10 bases between the germline ends. Germline assignment: CDR1 SGHVS and CDR2 FNYEAQ. The CDR3 totals 14 residues. This PCR relied on a set of 60 Vbeta primers and 13 Jbeta primers. Sequencing was performed with immunoSEQ multiplex PCR; in TCRdb, only in-frame clones are kept and a portion is missing. Of 100,000 to 150,000 clones listed, 83% are singletons. This sequence was found in a girl aged 2-10 years in good health and CMV-seronegative. The sequenced material came from PBMCs. V and J are TRBV7-6 and TRBJ1-4; TRBD1 might be the D (6 bases). CDR3 in amino acids: CASSLEQGGEKLFF. Here the CDR3 DNA reads TGTGCCAGCAGCTTAGAACAGGGTGGTGAAAAACTGTTTTTT.